Reported below is one T cell receptor beta chain. The record originates from a study of T-cell memory formation after mild COVID-19. The CDR3 has 15 amino acids. The V end was cut by 3 bases, the J end by 6 bases, with 15 bases between. CDR1 and CDR2 (germline): SGHTA, FQGTGA. TCRdb processed the 5' RACE reads anew with MiXCR; each CDR3 protein has one entry. Of almost 350,000 distinct CDR3 sequences in the sample, under 25% were seen once. Sequencing was done on a sample of PBMCs or a T cell subset sorted from them (not recorded which). V is TRBV7-3 and J is TRBJ2-1; weak D call: TRBD1 (5 bases). The sequence was collected from a young man who had mild COVID-19 (a few samples of this study predate the infection). Cell type and time point are not known. The CDR3 loop is CASSFQGLRINEQFF. CDR3 bases: TGTGCCAGCAGCTTTCAGGGCTTGCGAATCAATGAGCAGTTCTTC.